The 10 T cell receptor beta chains below all came from one sample that was sequenced in a study of T cell responses to AZD1222 COVID-19 vaccine. Profiled with immunoSEQ multiplex PCR; TCRdb holds only in-frame clones, not every one. The sample lists about 120,000 clones; roughly 87% were seen once. The sample consisted of peripheral blood, taken 28 days after the second AZD1222 dose. The source is an adult who received the AZD1222 COVID-19 vaccine.

The V gene is TRBV4-2, the J gene TRBJ2-3; 10 bases are a match to TRBD2. The trim removed 0 bases at V and 1 base at J, leaving 7 bases unmatched. CDR1 LGHNA and CDR2 YNFKEQ come from the germline V gene. CDR3 length: 18 amino acids. The CDR3 DNA follows: TGTGCCAGCAGCCAAGACCCTAGCGGGGGCGGTCGCACAGATACGCAGTATTTT. Encoded protein: CASSQDPSGGGRTDTQYF.

This chain joins TRBV27 and TRBJ2-1; 9 positions agree with TRBD2. This CDR3 contains 18 residues. V was clipped by 4 bases and J by 3 bases; unmatched bases: 13. Germline values: CDR1 MNHEY, CDR2 SMNVEV (reference sequence). This CDR3 is CASSSRSTLAGNYNEQFF. CDR3 DNA sequence: TGTGCCAGCAGTTCGCGGTCGACCCTAGCGGGGAACTACAATGAGCAGTTCTTC.

The rearrangement joins TRBV9 to TRBJ1-2, with D possibly being TRBD1 (6 bases). There are 13 residues in the CDR3. V was pared by 7 bases and J by 0 bases, with 10 bases between. Germline CDR1 SGDLS, CDR2 YYNGEE. For the CDR3, the DNA is TGTGCCAGCGGGGACATTTCTAACTATGGCTACACCTTC. As protein: CASGDISNYGYTF.

The genes are TRBV11-3 and TRBJ1-1; weak D call: TRBD1 (5 bases). The ends were cut back, 2 bases at V and 3 bases at J, with 10 bases in the middle. This CDR3 has 14 residues. CDR1 is SGHNT, CDR2 YENEEA, per germline. CDR3 DNA: TGTGCCAGCAGCTTAAGAGGGGTGGACACTGAAGCTTTCTTT. Its protein product is CASSLRGVDTEAFF.

The chain employs TRBV19 and TRBJ1-5; tentatively, D is TRBD1 (5 bases). The CDR3 totals 15 residues. With 3 bases removed from V and 4 bases from J, the gap between germline ends came to 13 bases. From germline, CDR1 is LNHDA and CDR2 SQIVND (reference sequence). The CDR3 protein is CASSMEGRVNQPQHF. DNA for the CDR3: TGTGCCAGTAGTATGGAAGGCAGGGTTAATCAGCCCCAGCATTTT.

This clone was detected only once. This chain joins TRBV13 and TRBJ2-7; the match to TRBD2 covers 7 bases. Germline values: CDR1 PRHDT, CDR2 FYEKMQ (reference sequence). V dropped 3 bases and J dropped 7; count of bases not matched to a gene: 12. CDR3 length equals 15 residues. CDR3 bases: TGTGCCAGCAGCTTGGGACTACTGGTACGGACGGAGCAGTACTTC. It specifies CASSLGLLVRTEQYF.

The chain uses TRBV6-1 and TRBJ2-7, with TRBD1 matching 7 bases. This CDR3 spans 15 amino acids. Germline CDR1 reads MNHNS; CDR2 reads SASEGT. The V and J ends lost 0 bases and 5 bases, in that order; junction bases with no gene match: 7. DNA for the CDR3: TGTGCCAGCAGTGAAGCCGGGACAGCCGGGCACGAGCAGTACTTC. Amino acids: CASSEAGTAGHEQYF.

The chain carries TRBV7-3 and TRBJ1-2, with D possibly being TRBD1 (5 bases). V was clipped by 2 bases and J by 3 bases, with 7 bases between them. The CDR3 covers 13 residues. The germline gives CDR1 SGHTA, CDR2 FQGTGA. The CDR3 protein is CASSLGRDYGYTF. CDR3 DNA sequence: TGTGCCAGCAGCTTAGGCAGGGACTATGGCTACACCTTC.

The gene calls are TRBV27 and TRBJ2-2; 8 bases are shared with TRBD1. The CDR3 is 16 residues long. Trimming removed 5 bases from V and 1 base from J; junction bases left unmatched: 6. Germline lookup yields CDR1 MNHEY and CDR2 SMNVEV (reference sequence). The CDR3, as DNA: TGTGCCAGCAGTCCCCAGGGGGCGCAGAACACCGGGGAGCTGTTTTTT. This translates into CASSPQGAQNTGELFF.

This clone turned up a few times. This chain connects TRBV7-8 to TRBJ1-6; 9 bases agree with TRBD1. With V trimmed by 4 bases and J by 10 bases, 11 bases remained unmatched. CDR3 length: 16 amino acids. In germline, CDR1 is SGHVS, CDR2 FQNEAQ. CDR3 DNA: TGTGCCAGCAGCTCGTTAACCGGGACAGGGCGATCACCCCTCCACTTT. It encodes CASSSLTGTGRSPLHF.